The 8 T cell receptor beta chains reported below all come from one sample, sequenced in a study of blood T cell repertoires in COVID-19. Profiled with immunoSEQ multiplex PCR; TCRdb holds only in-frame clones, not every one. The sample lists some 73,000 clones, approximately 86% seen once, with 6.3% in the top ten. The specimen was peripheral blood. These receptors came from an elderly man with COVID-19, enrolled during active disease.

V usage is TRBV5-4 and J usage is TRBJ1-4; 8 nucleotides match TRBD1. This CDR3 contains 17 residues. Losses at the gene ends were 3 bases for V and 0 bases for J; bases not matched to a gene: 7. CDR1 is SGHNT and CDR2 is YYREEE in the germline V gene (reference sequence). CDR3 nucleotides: TGTGCCAGCAGCTCCGACAGGGGATCAGCAACTAATGAAAAACTGTTTTTT. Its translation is CASSSDRGSATNEKLFF.

CDR3 amino acids: CASSGPGTGGTQPQHF. DNA of the CDR3: TGTGCCAGTTCCGGTCCCGGGACAGGGGGCACTCAGCCCCAGCATTTT. The chain employs TRBV19 and TRBJ1-5; 12 bases are a match to TRBD1. CDR3 length equals 16 residues. Losses at the gene ends were 8 bases for V and 6 bases for J; bases not matched to a gene: 11. Germline V gives CDR1 LNHDA, CDR2 SQIVND (reference sequence).

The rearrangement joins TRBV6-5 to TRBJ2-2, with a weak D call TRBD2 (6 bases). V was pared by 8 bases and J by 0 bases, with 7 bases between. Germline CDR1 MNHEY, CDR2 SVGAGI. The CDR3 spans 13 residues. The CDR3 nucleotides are TGTGCCAGCCGGGAGACGAACACCGGGGAGCTGTTTTTT. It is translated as CASRETNTGELFF.

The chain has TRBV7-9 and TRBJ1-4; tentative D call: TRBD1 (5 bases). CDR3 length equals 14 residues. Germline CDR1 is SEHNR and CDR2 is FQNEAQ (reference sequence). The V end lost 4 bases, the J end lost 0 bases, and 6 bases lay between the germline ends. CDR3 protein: CASSWTSTNEKLFF. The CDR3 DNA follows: TGTGCCAGCAGCTGGACATCAACTAATGAAAAACTGTTTTTT.

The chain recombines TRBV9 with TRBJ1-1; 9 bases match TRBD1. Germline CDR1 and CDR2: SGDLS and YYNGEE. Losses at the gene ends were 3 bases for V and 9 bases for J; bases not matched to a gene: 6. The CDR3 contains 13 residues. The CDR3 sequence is CASSAKTGGQAFF. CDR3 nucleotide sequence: TGTGCCAGCAGCGCTAAAACAGGGGGCCAAGCTTTCTTT.

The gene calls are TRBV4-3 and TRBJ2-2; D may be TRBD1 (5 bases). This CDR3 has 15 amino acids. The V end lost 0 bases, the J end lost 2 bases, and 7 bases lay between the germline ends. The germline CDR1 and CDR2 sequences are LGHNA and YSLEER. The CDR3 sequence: CASSQEDTNTGELFF. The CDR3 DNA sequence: TGCGCCAGCAGCCAAGAGGACACCAACACCGGGGAGCTGTTTTTT.

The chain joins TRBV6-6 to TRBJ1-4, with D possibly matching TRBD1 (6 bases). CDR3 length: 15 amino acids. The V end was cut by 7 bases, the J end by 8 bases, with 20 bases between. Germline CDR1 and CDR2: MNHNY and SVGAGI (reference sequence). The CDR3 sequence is CASTIIQGVWEKLFF. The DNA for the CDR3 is TGTGCCAGCACAATAATACAGGGAGTCTGGGAAAAACTGTTTTTT.

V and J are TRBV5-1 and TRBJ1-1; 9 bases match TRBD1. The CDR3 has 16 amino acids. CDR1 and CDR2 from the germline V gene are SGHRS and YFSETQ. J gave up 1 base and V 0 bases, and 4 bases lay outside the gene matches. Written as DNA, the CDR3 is TGCGCCAGCAGCTTGGGGACAGGGGCCGGGAACACTGAAGCTTTCTTT. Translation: CASSLGTGAGNTEAFF.